This TCR beta chain originates from a study of T cell changes during pregnancy in multiple sclerosis. This table comes from immunoSEQ multiplex PCR, and its TCRdb copy is limited to in-frame clones, with some not included. The sample has about 70,000 clones; roughly 94% are singletons. V was clipped by 2 bases and J by 8 bases, with 18 bases between them. The CDR3 length is 16 residues. Per germline, CDR1 MNHEY and CDR2 SVGAGI. The TCR was taken from a female donor with multiple sclerosis, enrolled in a pregnancy study. The rearrangement joins TRBV6-5 to TRBJ1-4; D is unresolved. Sequenced material: peripheral blood, taken in the third trimester of pregnancy. CDR3 in DNA: TGTGCCAGCAGTTACAGGAGATTCTTTAAACCAGAAAAACTGTTTTTT. Amino acids: CASSYRRFFKPEKLFF.